Presented here are 10 T cell receptor beta chains from one specimen sequenced in a study of cytomegalovirus exposure and HLA in healthy donors. The primer mix had 60 Vbeta and 13 Jbeta primers. The data were produced by immunoSEQ multiplex PCR, yet TCRdb's version contains in-frame clones alone and is incomplete. The sample consists of a few hundred thousand clones, about 87% of them appearing once. The specimen was PBMCs. These receptors came from a woman aged 18-30 years in good health and CMV-seronegative.

V and J are TRBV19 and TRBJ2-7, with TRBD2 identical over 9 bases. The V and J ends lost 1 base and 0 bases, in that order; junction bases with no gene match: 1. The V gene's germline CDR1 is LNHDA and CDR2 SQIVND (reference sequence). This CDR3 is built from 15 residues. DNA of the CDR3: TGTGCCAGTAGTATAGGGCGGGGGGGCTCCTACGAGCAGTACTTC. This gives the protein CASSIGRGGSYEQYF.

There are a few counts of this clone. V and J are TRBV6-1 and TRBJ2-7; D gene unclear. V was shortened by 7 bases and J by 0 bases, with 13 bases between the two germline ends. The CDR3 consists of 14 residues. The V gene's germline CDR1 is MNHNS and CDR2 SASEGT. CDR3 bases: TGTGCCAGCACCTCACGAGAGAGCTCCTACGAGCAGTACTTC. It yields the protein CASTSRESSYEQYF.

V and J are TRBV7-3 and TRBJ2-7, with 7 bases identical to TRBD1. J lost 0 bases, V lost 2 bases, and 7 bases had no gene match. Per germline, CDR1 SGHTA and CDR2 FQGTGA. The CDR3 covers 16 residues. CDR3 loop: CASSLQGGPSSYEQYF. CDR3 bases: TGTGCCAGCAGCTTACAAGGGGGCCCGAGCTCCTACGAGCAGTACTTC.

The chain uses TRBV7-3 and TRBJ2-1; D is undetermined. The germline V and J ends were trimmed by 5 bases and 6 bases, with 11 bases remaining between them. Germline CDR1 SGHTA, CDR2 FQGTGA. This CDR3 region has 13 residues. The CDR3 DNA follows: TGTGCCAGCAGCCCCCGTTCGGGCAATGAGCAGTTCTTC. Protein product: CASSPRSGNEQFF.

The chain has TRBV5-1 and TRBJ2-1, with a tentative D call TRBD2 (5 bases). The CDR3 length is 15 residues. V lost 5 bases, J lost 0 bases, and 12 bases lay in between. From germline, CDR1 is SGHRS and CDR2 YFSETQ. The CDR3 nucleotides read TGCGCCAGCAGGAGTAGCGAGGTCTCCTACAATGAGCAGTTCTTC. This sequence encodes CASRSSEVSYNEQFF.

CDR3 sequence reads: CASSLSAGGVDTQYF. CDR3 in DNA: TGTGCCAGCAGTCTTTCGGCGGGGGGCGTCGATACGCAGTATTTT. The chain combines TRBV7-9 with TRBJ2-3, with 8 positions matching TRBD2. V was clipped by 6 bases and J by 6 bases; unmatched bases: 11. The germline V gene has CDR1 SEHNR and CDR2 FQNEAQ (reference sequence). CDR3 length: 15 amino acids.

The rearrangement uses TRBV2 and TRBJ1-5; D might be TRBD1 (5 bases). Germline V lookup: CDR1 SNHLY, CDR2 FYNNEI. This CDR3 contains 13 residues. The V and J ends lost 4 bases and 7 bases respectively, with 11 bases between them. As DNA, the CDR3 is TGTGCCAGCAGTGTCAGGGTCAACCAGCCCCAGCATTTT. Translation: CASSVRVNQPQHF.

The V call is TRBV2, the J call TRBJ2-7; 8 bases align to TRBD1. V gave up 3 bases and J gave up 4 bases; unmatched junction bases: 5. Germline CDR1 SNHLY, CDR2 FYNNEI. The CDR3 runs to 14 residues. The CDR3 sequence is CASSDRTGRYEQYF. The CDR3 DNA reads as TGTGCCAGCAGTGATAGGACAGGGCGGTACGAGCAGTACTTC.

The rearrangement links TRBV7-9 to TRBJ1-2, with TRBD1 matching over 7 bases. CDR1 SEHNR and CDR2 FQNEAQ come from the germline V gene (reference sequence). This CDR3 comprises 14 residues. Trimming took 3 bases from V and 0 from J; bases not matched to a gene: 1. The chain's CDR3 is CASSFTGANYGYTF. The CDR3, as DNA: TGTGCCAGCAGCTTTACAGGGGCTAACTATGGCTACACCTTC.

The rearrangement joins TRBV29-1 to TRBJ2-1; D is possibly TRBD2 (6 bases). The germline gives CDR1 SQVTM, CDR2 ANQGSEA. Deletions cut 2 bases from V and 9 bases from J, with 14 bases between. This CDR3 contains 13 residues. CDR3 nucleotide sequence: TGCAGCGTTGAACGGGGGAGGTGGAGTGAGCAGTTCTTC. Its translation is CSVERGRWSEQFF.